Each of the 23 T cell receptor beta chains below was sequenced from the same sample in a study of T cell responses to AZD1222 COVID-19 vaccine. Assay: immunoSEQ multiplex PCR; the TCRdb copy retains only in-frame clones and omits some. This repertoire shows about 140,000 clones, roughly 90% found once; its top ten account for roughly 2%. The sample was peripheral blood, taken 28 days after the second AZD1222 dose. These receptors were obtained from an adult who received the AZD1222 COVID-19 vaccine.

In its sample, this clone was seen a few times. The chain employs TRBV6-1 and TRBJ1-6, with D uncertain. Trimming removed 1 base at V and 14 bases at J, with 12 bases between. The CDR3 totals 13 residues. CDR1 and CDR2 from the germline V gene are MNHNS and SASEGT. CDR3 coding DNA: TGTGCCAGCAGTGAAGAAGTGGCCGCAACCCTCCACTTT. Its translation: CASSEEVAATLHF.

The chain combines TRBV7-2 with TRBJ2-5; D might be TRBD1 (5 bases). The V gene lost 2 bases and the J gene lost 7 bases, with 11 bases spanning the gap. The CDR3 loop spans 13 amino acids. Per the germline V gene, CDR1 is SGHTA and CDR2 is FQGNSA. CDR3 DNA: TGTGCCAGCAGCTTACCAGCCACAGGGACCCAGTACTTC. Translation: CASSLPATGTQYF.

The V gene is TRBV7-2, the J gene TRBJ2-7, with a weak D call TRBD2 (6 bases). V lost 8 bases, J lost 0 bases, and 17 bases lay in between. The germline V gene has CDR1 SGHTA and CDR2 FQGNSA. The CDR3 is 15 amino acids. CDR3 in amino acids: CASRTEGLISYEQYF. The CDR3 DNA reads TGTGCCAGCCGAACGGAGGGCCTAATCTCCTACGAGCAGTACTTC.

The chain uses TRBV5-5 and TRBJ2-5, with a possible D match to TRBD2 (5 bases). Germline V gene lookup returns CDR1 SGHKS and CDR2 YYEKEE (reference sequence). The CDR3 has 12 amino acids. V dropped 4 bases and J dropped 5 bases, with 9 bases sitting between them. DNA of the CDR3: TGTGCCAGCAGCCAGTCGGGGGAGACCCAGTACTTC. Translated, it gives CASSQSGETQYF.

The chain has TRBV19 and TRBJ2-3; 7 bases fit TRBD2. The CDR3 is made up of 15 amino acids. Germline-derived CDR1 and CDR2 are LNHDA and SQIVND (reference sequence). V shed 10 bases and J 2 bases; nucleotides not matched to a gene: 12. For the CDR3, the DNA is TGTGCCACTCAAAGCCGGGGGACTAACACAGATACGCAGTATTTT. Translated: CATQSRGTNTDTQYF.

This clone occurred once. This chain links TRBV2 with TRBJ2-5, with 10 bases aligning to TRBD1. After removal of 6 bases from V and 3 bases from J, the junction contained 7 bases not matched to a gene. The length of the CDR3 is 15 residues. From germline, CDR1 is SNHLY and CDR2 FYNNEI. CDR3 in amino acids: CASRSRQGAKETQYF. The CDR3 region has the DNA TGTGCCAGCAGAAGTAGACAGGGGGCAAAAGAGACCCAGTACTTC.

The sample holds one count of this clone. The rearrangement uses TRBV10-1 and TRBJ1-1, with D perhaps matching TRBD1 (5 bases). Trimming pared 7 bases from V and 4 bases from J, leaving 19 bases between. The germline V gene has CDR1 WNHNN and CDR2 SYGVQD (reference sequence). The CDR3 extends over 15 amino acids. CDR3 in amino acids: CASKTPRGGATEAFF. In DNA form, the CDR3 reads TGCGCCAGCAAAACCCCGCGAGGCGGGGCCACTGAAGCTTTCTTT.

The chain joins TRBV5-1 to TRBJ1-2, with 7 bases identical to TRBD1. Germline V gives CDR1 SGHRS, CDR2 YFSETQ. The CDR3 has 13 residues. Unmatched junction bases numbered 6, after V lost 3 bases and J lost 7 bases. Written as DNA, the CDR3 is TGCGCCAGCAGCTACGGGACAGTTACTGGCTACACCTTC. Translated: CASSYGTVTGYTF. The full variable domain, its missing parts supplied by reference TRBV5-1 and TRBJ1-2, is KAGVTQTPRYLIKTRGQQVTLSCSPISGHRSVSWYQQTPGQGLQFLFEYFSETQRNKGNFPGRFSGRQFSNSRSEMNVSTLELGDSALYLCASSYGTVTGYTFGSGTRLTVV.

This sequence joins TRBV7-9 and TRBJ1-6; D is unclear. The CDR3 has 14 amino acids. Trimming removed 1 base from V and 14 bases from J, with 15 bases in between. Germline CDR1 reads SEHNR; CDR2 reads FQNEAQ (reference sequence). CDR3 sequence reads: CASSLVGSARSLHF. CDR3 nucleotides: TGTGCCAGCAGCTTAGTAGGGTCCGCTAGATCCCTCCACTTT.

CDR3 in DNA: TGTGCCAGCAGGGGCGGGTACTATGGCTACACCTTC. As protein: CASRGGYYGYTF. The V gene is TRBV6-5, the J gene TRBJ1-2; no clear D gene. Trimming took off 6 bases at V and 3 bases at J, with 8 bases between the two ends. Germline assignment: CDR1 MNHEY and CDR2 SVGAGI. There are 12 residues in the CDR3.

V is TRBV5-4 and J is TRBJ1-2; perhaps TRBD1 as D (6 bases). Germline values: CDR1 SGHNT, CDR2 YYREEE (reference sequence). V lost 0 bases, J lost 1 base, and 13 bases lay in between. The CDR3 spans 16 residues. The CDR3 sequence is CASSLASGVDNYGYTF. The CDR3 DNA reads TGTGCCAGCAGCTTGGCTTCAGGGGTAGATAACTATGGCTACACCTTC.

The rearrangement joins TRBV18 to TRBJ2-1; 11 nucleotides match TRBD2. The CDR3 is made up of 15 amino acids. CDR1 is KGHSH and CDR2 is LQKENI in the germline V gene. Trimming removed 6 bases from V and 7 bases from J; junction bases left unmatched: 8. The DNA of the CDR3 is TGTGCCAGCTCGCCCACTAGCGGGAGTTTGAATGAGCAGTTCTTC. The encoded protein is CASSPTSGSLNEQFF.

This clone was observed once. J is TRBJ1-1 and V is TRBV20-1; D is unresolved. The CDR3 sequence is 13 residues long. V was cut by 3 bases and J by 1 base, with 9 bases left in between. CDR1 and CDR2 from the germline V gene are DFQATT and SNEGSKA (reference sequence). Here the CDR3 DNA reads TGCAGTGCTAGTCCAGGCCGGAACACTGAAGCTTTCTTT. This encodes CSASPGRNTEAFF.

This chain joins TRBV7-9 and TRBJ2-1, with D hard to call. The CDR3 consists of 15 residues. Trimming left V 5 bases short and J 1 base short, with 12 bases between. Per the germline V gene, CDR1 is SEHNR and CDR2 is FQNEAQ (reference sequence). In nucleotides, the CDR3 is TGTGCCAGCAGCCCGACCCAACAGTCCTACAATGAGCAGTTCTTC. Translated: CASSPTQQSYNEQFF.

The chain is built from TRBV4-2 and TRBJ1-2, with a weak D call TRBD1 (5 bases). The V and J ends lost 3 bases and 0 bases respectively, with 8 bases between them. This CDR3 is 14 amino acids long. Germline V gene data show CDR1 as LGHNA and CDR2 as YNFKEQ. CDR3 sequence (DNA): TGTGCCAGCAGCCACCTGACAGCTAACTATGGCTACACCTTC. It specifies CASSHLTANYGYTF.

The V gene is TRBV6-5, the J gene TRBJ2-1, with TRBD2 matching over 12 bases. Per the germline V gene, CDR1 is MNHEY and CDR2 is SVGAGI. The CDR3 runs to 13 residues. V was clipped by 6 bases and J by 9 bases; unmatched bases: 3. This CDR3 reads CASRVGLAGEQFF. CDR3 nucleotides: TGTGCCAGCAGGGTGGGACTAGCGGGTGAGCAGTTCTTC.

The CDR3, as DNA: TGTGCCAGCAGCCTTACGGGACCCTTCACAGATACGCAGTATTTT. This codes for CASSLTGPFTDTQYF. The V gene is TRBV7-9, the J gene TRBJ2-3, with D tentatively TRBD1 or TRBD2 (5 bases each). Trimming left V 5 bases short and J 2 bases short, with 14 bases between. Germline V gene sequence: CDR1 SEHNR, CDR2 FQNEAQ (reference sequence). The CDR3 is 15 amino acids. The entire variable domain, with the rest obtained from reference TRBV7-9 and TRBJ2-3, is as follows: DTGVSQNPRHKITKRGQNVTFRCDPISEHNRLYWYRQTLGQGPEFLTYFQNEAQLEKSRLLSDRFSAERPKGSFSTLEIQRTEQGDSAMYLCASSLTGPFTDTQYFGPGTRLTVL.

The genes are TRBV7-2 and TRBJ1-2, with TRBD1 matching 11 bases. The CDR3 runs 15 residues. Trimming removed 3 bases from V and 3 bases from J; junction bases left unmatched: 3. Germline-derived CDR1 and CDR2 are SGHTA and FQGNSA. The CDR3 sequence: CASSFRTGGDYGYTF. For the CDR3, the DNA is TGTGCCAGCAGCTTCCGGACAGGGGGCGACTATGGCTACACCTTC.

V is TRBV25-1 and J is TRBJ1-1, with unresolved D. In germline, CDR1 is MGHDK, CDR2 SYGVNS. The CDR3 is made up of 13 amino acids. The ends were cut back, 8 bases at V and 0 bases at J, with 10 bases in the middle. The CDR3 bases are TGTGCCAGCCAGCGGAGTTTGAACACTGAAGCTTTCTTT. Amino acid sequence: CASQRSLNTEAFF.

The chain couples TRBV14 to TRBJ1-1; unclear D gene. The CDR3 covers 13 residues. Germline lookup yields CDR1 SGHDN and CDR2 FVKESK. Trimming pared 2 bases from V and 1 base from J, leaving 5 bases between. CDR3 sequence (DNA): TGTGCCAGCAGCCAAAACTGGAACACTGAAGCTTTCTTT. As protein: CASSQNWNTEAFF. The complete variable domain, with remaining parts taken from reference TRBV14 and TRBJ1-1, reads EAGVTQFPSHSVIEKGQTVTLRCDPISGHDNLYWYRRVMGKEIKFLLHFVKESKQDESGMPNNRFLAERTGGTYSTLKVQPAELEDSGVYFCASSQNWNTEAFFGQGTRLTVV.

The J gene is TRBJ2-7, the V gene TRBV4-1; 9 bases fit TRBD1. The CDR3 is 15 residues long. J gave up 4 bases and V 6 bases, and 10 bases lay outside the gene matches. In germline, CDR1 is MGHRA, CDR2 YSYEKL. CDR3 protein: CASSPSRDRVYEQYF. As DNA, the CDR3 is TGCGCCAGCAGTCCCTCCAGGGACAGGGTATACGAGCAGTACTTC.

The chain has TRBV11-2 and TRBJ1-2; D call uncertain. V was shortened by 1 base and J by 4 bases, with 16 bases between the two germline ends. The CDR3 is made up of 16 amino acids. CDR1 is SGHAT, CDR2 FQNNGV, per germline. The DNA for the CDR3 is TGTGCCAGCAGCTTAGGGAGTAGTCAGGCCTTCTATGGCTACACCTTC. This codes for CASSLGSSQAFYGYTF.

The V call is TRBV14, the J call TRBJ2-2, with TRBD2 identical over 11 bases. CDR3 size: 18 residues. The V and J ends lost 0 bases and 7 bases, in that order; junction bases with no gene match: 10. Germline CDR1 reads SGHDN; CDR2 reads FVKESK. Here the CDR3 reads CASSQDPLAGGSIGELFF. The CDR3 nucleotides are TGTGCCAGCAGCCAAGACCCCCTAGCGGGGGGTAGCATCGGGGAGCTGTTTTTT.